These 19 T cell receptor beta chains share one sample of origin, sequenced in a study of blood T cell repertoires in COVID-19. TCRdb's table, derived via immunoSEQ multiplex PCR, lists solely in-frame clones and lacks some. The sample has 35,000 to 50,000 clones; more than 70% are singletons. The sample consisted of peripheral blood. These receptors originate from a human donor in a cohort sampled during active COVID-19.

The V gene is TRBV30, the J gene TRBJ2-5; D unresolved. The germline V gene has CDR1 GTSNPN and CDR2 SVGIG (reference sequence). V lost 4 bases, J lost 7 bases, and 10 bases lay in between. CDR3 length: 11 amino acids. CDR3 sequence reads: CAWMRLGTQYF. The DNA for the CDR3 is TGTGCCTGGATGAGACTCGGGACCCAGTACTTC.

The chain combines TRBV24-1 with TRBJ1-3, with D perhaps TRBD1 (5 bases). Between the trimmed V and J ends, which lost 2 bases and 8 bases, there was a span of 15 bases. This CDR3 is 15 amino acids long. Germline assignment: CDR1 KGHDR and CDR2 SFDVKD. The CDR3 region is CATSDCGGRRDTIYF. CDR3 DNA sequence: TGTGCCACCAGTGATTGTGGGGGGAGGCGGGACACCATATATTTT.

The J gene is TRBJ2-2, the V gene TRBV7-2, with a possible D match to TRBD1 (6 bases). Germline loops: CDR1 SGHTA, CDR2 FQGNSA. Trimming removed 1 base at V and 6 bases at J, with 18 bases between. This CDR3 is 17 amino acids long. CDR3 bases: TGTGCCAGCAGCTTAGGGTTAGGGTCAGGGGAACCCGGGGAGCTGTTTTTT. Translating it yields CASSLGLGSGEPGELFF.

This clone was seen only once. The V call is TRBV3-1 (or the pseudogene TRBV3-2), the J call TRBJ1-1; 10 bases agree with TRBD1. V shed 8 bases and J 5 bases; nucleotides not matched to a gene: 11. The CDR3 has 15 residues. CDR1 is LGHDT and CDR2 is YNNKEL in the germline V gene (reference sequence). The CDR3 sequence is CASVSGTGDWTEAFF. DNA of the CDR3: TGTGCCAGCGTTTCCGGGACAGGGGATTGGACTGAAGCTTTCTTT.

This chain uses TRBV9 with TRBJ2-1, with TRBD2 matching over 9 bases. This CDR3 comprises 16 residues. V shed 0 bases, J shed 4 bases, and the junction held 5 bases outside the gene matches. Looked up from germline, CDR1 is SGDLS and CDR2 is YYNGEE. CDR3 nucleotide sequence: TGTGCCAGCAGCGTAGACGTAGCGGGGGTGTACAATGAGCAGTTCTTC. Translating it yields CASSVDVAGVYNEQFF.

The chain has TRBV7-3 and TRBJ1-1; 9 bases match TRBD1. The V gene end was trimmed by 8 bases and the J gene end by 1 base; junction bases not matched to a gene: 2. CDR1 is SGHTA and CDR2 is FQGTGA in the germline V gene. The CDR3 extends over 13 amino acids. The CDR3 region is CASSDRGNTEAFF. As DNA, the CDR3 is TGTGCCAGCTCGGACAGGGGGAACACTGAAGCTTTCTTT.

This clone was found a few times. The chain is built from TRBV4-2 and TRBJ1-2; D is ambiguous. The CDR3 is 13 residues long. Germline CDR1 LGHNA, CDR2 YNFKEQ. The germline V and J ends were trimmed by 0 bases and 4 bases, with 6 bases remaining between them. The CDR3 sequence is CASSQESGYGYTF. The CDR3 nucleotides are TGTGCCAGCAGCCAAGAATCGGGCTATGGCTACACCTTC.

This clone was counted only a few times. This sequence joins TRBV3-1 (or the pseudogene TRBV3-2) and TRBJ1-5; D remains ambiguous. The germline gives CDR1 LGHDT, CDR2 YNNKEL (reference sequence). The CDR3 extends over 15 amino acids. V lost 0 bases and J 6 bases, leaving 12 bases between the germline ends. CDR3 sequence (DNA): TGTGCCAGCAGCCAAGATTTTGCGATCCCTCAGCCCCAGCATTTT. Its translation is CASSQDFAIPQPQHF.

The chain carries TRBV7-2 and TRBJ2-3; TRBD2 matches 10 bases. Germline CDR1 reads SGHTA; CDR2 reads FQGNSA. Trimming cost V 8 bases and J 4 bases; bases outside gene matches: 6. The CDR3 runs to 14 residues. CDR3 DNA: TGTGCCAGCCGTGAGCGGGGGGGCGCAGATACGCAGTATTTT. Its protein is CASRERGGADTQYF.

The rearrangement links TRBV5-8 to TRBJ2-7; weak D call: TRBD1 (5 bases). CDR3 length: 12 amino acids. Trimming removed 4 bases from V and 4 bases from J, with 9 bases in between. Germline CDR1 SGHTS, CDR2 YDEGEE. CDR3 DNA: TGTGCCAGCAGCCGACAGTGGTACGAGCAGTACTTC. It codes for CASSRQWYEQYF.

This sequence joins TRBV9 and TRBJ2-1; 13 nucleotides align to TRBD2. Germline CDR1 and CDR2: SGDLS and YYNGEE. CDR3 length: 18 residues. Trimming cost V 0 bases and J 2 bases; bases outside gene matches: 5. The CDR3 sequence: CASSVGLAGGAAYNEQFF. CDR3 DNA: TGTGCCAGCAGCGTAGGACTAGCGGGGGGTGCCGCCTACAATGAGCAGTTCTTC.

The chain joins TRBV10-2 to TRBJ2-2, with D possibly matching TRBD1 (5 bases). Germline CDR1 is WSHSY and CDR2 is SAAADI. The CDR3 runs to 14 residues. Trimming took 0 bases from V and 7 from J, leaving 9 bases between them. The DNA for the CDR3 is TGCGCCAGCAGTGAGTCGACAGCCCACGGGGAGCTGTTTTTT. It codes for CASSESTAHGELFF.

The V gene is TRBV2, the J gene TRBJ2-1; weak D call: TRBD2 (6 bases). The CDR3 spans 15 residues. Germline loops: CDR1 SNHLY, CDR2 FYNNEI. Deletions cut 5 bases from V and 0 bases from J, with 11 bases between. The CDR3 reads CASSWRGNSYNEQFF. The CDR3 coding sequence is TGTGCCAGCAGTTGGAGGGGTAACTCCTACAATGAGCAGTTCTTC.

This sequence joins TRBV14 and TRBJ2-2, with D perhaps matching TRBD2 (5 bases). Trimming took 4 bases from V and 0 from J, leaving 12 bases between them. The CDR3 extends over 16 amino acids. CDR1 and CDR2 from the germline V gene are SGHDN and FVKESK. For the CDR3, the DNA is TGTGCCAGCAGCCGCACGAGGGTGGCGAACACCGGGGAGCTGTTTTTT. It encodes CASSRTRVANTGELFF.

The V gene is TRBV30, the J gene TRBJ1-5, with a tentative D call TRBD1 (6 bases). In germline, CDR1 is GTSNPN, CDR2 SVGIG (reference sequence). V dropped 1 base and J dropped 4 bases, with 8 bases sitting between them. CDR3 length: 13 amino acids. The CDR3 spells CAWSGQENQPQHF. CDR3 in DNA: TGTGCCTGGAGTGGACAGGAGAATCAGCCCCAGCATTTT.

The chain carries TRBV7-2 and TRBJ2-5; 7 bases are shared with TRBD1. V lost 5 bases and J lost 1; bases outside the gene matches: 13. Germline V gives CDR1 SGHTA, CDR2 FQGNSA. The CDR3 runs to 17 residues. CDR3 residues: CASSRQGSFNGQETQYF. DNA of the CDR3: TGTGCCAGCAGCAGACAGGGTTCGTTTAACGGCCAAGAGACCCAGTACTTC.

This chain's CDR3 is CASSVGIGGEQYF. The CDR3 bases are TGTGCCAGCAGCGTTGGGATAGGAGGCGAGCAGTACTTC. The chain combines TRBV9 with TRBJ2-7; tentative D call: TRBD2 (5 bases). Germline CDR1 and CDR2: SGDLS and YYNGEE. V dropped 2 bases and J dropped 6 bases, with 12 bases sitting between them. The CDR3 sequence is 13 residues long.

This chain uses TRBV2 with TRBJ1-2; 7 nucleotides line up with TRBD1. The CDR3 length is 14 residues. Germline CDR1 SNHLY, CDR2 FYNNEI. The trim removed 5 bases at V and 3 bases at J, leaving 6 bases unmatched. For the CDR3, the DNA is TGTGCCAGCAGTAACAGGGGTGTGGACTATGGCTACACCTTC. Translation: CASSNRGVDYGYTF.

This rearrangement joins TRBV5-6 to TRBJ1-5; D gene ambiguous. Germline CDR1 reads SGHDT; CDR2 reads YYEEEE. CDR3 length equals 15 residues. Trimming took 0 bases from V and 4 from J, leaving 11 bases between them. Here the CDR3 reads CASSLARDINQPQHF. The DNA of the CDR3 is TGTGCCAGCAGCTTGGCCCGAGACATTAATCAGCCCCAGCATTTT.